This T cell receptor beta chain stems from a study of sequential checkpoint blockade in melanoma. On the study more broadly: Patients were randomized 1:1 to nivolumab-then-ipilimumab or ipilimumab-then-nivolumab first-line. Each arm's sequence ended with maintenance nivolumab.

The CDR3 length is 15 residues. Germline CDR1 LNHDA, CDR2 SQIVND (reference sequence). Treatment indicated: randomized to nivolumab then ipilimumab (arm A) or the reverse (arm B). No patient had prior DNA-damaging chemotherapy. Sorted cells were live CD3+CD8+, lacking CD19 and CD56, from PBMCs. Generated by immunoSEQ multiplex PCR, the TCRdb table keeps only in-frame clones and is missing some. The data contain approximately 28,000 clones, more than 80% of them singletons. The origin of this receptor is a human donor with melanoma. V and J are TRBV19 and TRBJ2-5, with a tentative D call TRBD2 (6 bases). The J call is doubtful: the DNA matches TRBJ2-7 better. Sequencing used CD8+ T cells sorted from blood (inferred from file names), obtained from a patient given nivolumab and ipilimumab in sequence. The CDR3 spells CASSIAGDPGYEQYF. As DNA, the CDR3 is TGTGCCAGTAGTATAGCGGGGGACCCCGGTTACGAGCAGTACTTC.